One and the same sample provided the 14 T cell receptor beta chains below, sequenced in a study of blood T cell repertoires in COVID-19. Generated by immunoSEQ multiplex PCR, the TCRdb table keeps only in-frame clones and is missing some. This repertoire shows 350,000 to 400,000 clones, about nine tenths found once; its top ten account for over 0.7%. Sequenced input: PBMCs or T cells enriched from blood (not recorded which). The receptor source for this set is a woman between 40 and 50 years old who had been exposed to COVID-19.

The chain carries TRBV6-1 and TRBJ2-6, with 7 bases identical to TRBD2. CDR3 size: 15 residues. Germline V lookup: CDR1 MNHNS, CDR2 SASEGT. V was clipped by 3 bases and J by 2 bases; unmatched bases: 1. The CDR3 bases are TGTGCCAGCAGTGAGGGAGGGACTGGGGCCAACGTCCTGACTTTC. This codes for CASSEGGTGANVLTF.

The chain joins TRBV6-1 to TRBJ2-1, with 11 bases that match TRBD1. J gave up 7 bases and V 4 bases, and 9 bases lay outside the gene matches. The V gene's germline CDR1 is MNHNS and CDR2 SASEGT. CDR3 length equals 16 residues. CDR3 region: CASSGPGQGAWNEQFF. The CDR3 nucleotides are TGTGCCAGCAGTGGCCCCGGACAGGGGGCGTGGAATGAGCAGTTCTTC.

The chain is built from TRBV29-1 and TRBJ2-5; TRBD2 might be the D (7 bases). Germline V gene data show CDR1 as SQVTM and CDR2 as ANQGSEA. The CDR3 is made up of 16 amino acids. V was shortened by 8 bases and J by 0 bases, with 22 bases between the two germline ends. The CDR3, as DNA: TGCAGCTCCCCTCGGGGGCTAGCGGCAAACCAAGAGACCCAGTACTTC. Residues: CSSPRGLAANQETQYF.

This clone has only one observation. The rearrangement joins TRBV25-1 to TRBJ1-6; TRBD1 agrees at 7 bases. Trimming removed 8 bases from V and 0 bases from J; junction bases left unmatched: 7. Germline V gives CDR1 MGHDK, CDR2 SYGVNS. The CDR3 is 16 residues long. CDR3 sequence reads: CASFGTVSSYNSPLHF. In DNA form, the CDR3 reads TGTGCCAGCTTTGGGACAGTCAGCTCCTATAATTCACCCCTCCACTTT.

This chain connects TRBV7-9 to TRBJ2-2; 8 nucleotides agree with TRBD1. The CDR3 sequence is 19 residues long. V lost 2 bases and J lost 0; bases outside the gene matches: 11. Germline CDR1 and CDR2: SEHNR and FQNEAQ (reference sequence). The CDR3 sequence: CASSLLNRGESANTGELFF. The CDR3 nucleotides are TGTGCCAGCAGCTTATTGAACAGGGGGGAGTCGGCGAACACCGGGGAGCTGTTTTTT.

The V gene is TRBV9, the J gene TRBJ2-1; TRBD2 matches 9 bases. The germline V gene has CDR1 SGDLS and CDR2 YYNGEE. The V gene end was trimmed by 2 bases and the J gene end by 5 bases; junction bases not matched to a gene: 2. There are 14 residues in the CDR3. The CDR3 nucleotides are TGTGCCAGCAGCGTGACTAGCGGACACAATGAGCAGTTCTTC. This translates into CASSVTSGHNEQFF.

The chain employs TRBV7-9 and TRBJ1-2; 7 bases fit TRBD1. This CDR3 comprises 16 residues. CDR1 is SEHNR, CDR2 FQNEAQ, per germline (reference sequence). V gave up 0 bases and J gave up 4 bases; unmatched junction bases: 8. The CDR3 region has the DNA TGTGCCAGCAGCTTAGCGTCCCGGGACAGCTCCTATGGCTACACCTTC. Translating gives CASSLASRDSSYGYTF.

This chain uses TRBV25-1 with TRBJ1-5; tentatively, D is TRBD1 (6 bases). Germline-derived CDR1 and CDR2 are MGHDK and SYGVNS. CDR3 length: 13 amino acids. Between the trimmed V and J ends, which lost 3 bases and 7 bases, there was a span of 10 bases. The CDR3 reads CASSDRGGQPQHF. The DNA for the CDR3 is TGTGCCAGCAGTGACAGGGGAGGGCAGCCCCAGCATTTT.

J is TRBJ1-1 and V is TRBV5-1; D is perhaps TRBD1 (5 bases). From germline, CDR1 is SGHRS and CDR2 YFSETQ. Trimming took off 0 bases at V and 1 base at J, with 10 bases between the two ends. The CDR3 contains 15 residues. The CDR3 nucleotides read TGCGCCAGCAGCTTGGACAGGCAGGGGAACACTGAAGCTTTCTTT. Translation gives CASSLDRQGNTEAFF. Supplemented by reference TRBV5-1 and TRBJ1-1, the full variable domain reads KAGVTQTPRYLIKTRGQQVTLSCSPISGHRSVSWYQQTPGQGLQFLFEYFSETQRNKGNFPGRFSGRQFSNSRSEMNVSTLELGDSALYLCASSLDRQGNTEAFFGQGTRLTVV.

This chain uses TRBV30 with TRBJ1-1; TRBD1 matches at 8 bases. The length of the CDR3 is 13 residues. V shed 2 bases, J shed 4 bases, and the junction held 3 bases outside the gene matches. In germline, CDR1 is GTSNPN, CDR2 SVGIG (reference sequence). The CDR3, as DNA: TGTGCCTGGAGTCCGGACAGGGCCACTGAAGCTTTCTTT. Protein product: CAWSPDRATEAFF.

The genes are TRBV2 and TRBJ2-5; weak D call: TRBD2 (5 bases). Trimming left V 1 base short and J 2 bases short, with 5 bases between. CDR1 is SNHLY, CDR2 FYNNEI, per germline. The length of the CDR3 is 13 residues. The CDR3 sequence: CASSEGGQETQYF. The CDR3 DNA follows: TGTGCCAGCAGTGAAGGCGGGCAAGAGACCCAGTACTTC.

This sequence joins TRBV7-2 and TRBJ2-7, with D perhaps matching TRBD2 (6 bases). From germline, CDR1 is SGHTA and CDR2 FQGNSA. V was clipped by 5 bases and J by 5 bases, with 19 bases between them. The CDR3 runs to 15 residues. The CDR3 spells CASSIGTARLDEQYF. The CDR3 region has the DNA TGTGCCAGCAGCATAGGGACTGCTCGGTTGGACGAGCAGTACTTC.

The gene calls are TRBV5-1 and TRBJ1-2; 8 bases line up with TRBD1. With V trimmed by 4 bases and J by 4 bases, 9 bases remained unmatched. Germline CDR1 is SGHRS and CDR2 is YFSETQ. The CDR3 is made up of 15 amino acids. The CDR3: CASSREDRAPYGYTF. The CDR3 DNA reads TGCGCCAGCAGCCGGGAGGACAGGGCTCCCTATGGCTACACCTTC.

This clone came up once. The chain employs TRBV5-1 and TRBJ2-3, with D possibly TRBD2 on 5 matching bases. This CDR3 has 15 residues. Germline CDR1 reads SGHRS; CDR2 reads YFSETQ. Trimming left V 1 base short and J 2 bases short, with 11 bases between. Here the CDR3 DNA reads TGCGCCAGCAGCTTGTCGGGGATACACACAGATACGCAGTATTTT. Its translation is CASSLSGIHTDTQYF.